Below, 26 T cell receptor beta chains from the same sample are listed, as sequenced in a study of T cells after posttransplantation cyclophosphamide. Assay used: immunoSEQ multiplex PCR; TCRdb lists only in-frame clones, some missing. This sample has over 15,000 clones, with about nine tenths found just once. Sampled 1 year posttransplant, controls received myeloablative marrow transplants, methotrexate and a calcineurin inhibitor. The starting material was PBMCs, obtained after an allogeneic stem cell transplant with a calcineurin inhibitor and methotrexate. Receptors were obtained from a male patient aged 50 to 59 who received an allogeneic stem cell transplant from an unrelated donor, was CMV-positive, and had chronic GVHD only. Some T cells may be graft donor cells.

V is TRBV5-1 and J is TRBJ2-4; TRBD1 aligns across 7 bases. The CDR3 is 18 residues long. J was trimmed by 3 bases and V by 1 base; bases with no gene match: 13. Germline CDR1 and CDR2: SGHRS and YFSETQ. The CDR3 spells CASSLYLPGPGGKNIQYF. CDR3 in DNA: TGCGCCAGCAGCTTGTACCTCCCTGGGCCAGGGGGCAAAAACATTCAGTACTTC.

This chain joins TRBV12-5 and TRBJ2-7; 10 positions match TRBD1. The V gene end was trimmed by 6 bases and the J gene end by 3 bases; junction bases not matched to a gene: 11. The V gene's germline CDR1 is LGHNT and CDR2 FRNRAP. The CDR3 has 16 amino acids. CDR3 nucleotide sequence: TGTGCTAGTGGCAACCCGAACCGGGACAGGGGCTACGAGCAGTACTTC. It codes for CASGNPNRDRGYEQYF.

The chain recombines TRBV19 with TRBJ2-2, with D maybe TRBD2 (6 bases). CDR3 length: 13 residues. The V gene lost 11 bases and the J gene lost 5 bases, with 15 bases spanning the gap. Germline values: CDR1 LNHDA, CDR2 SQIVND (reference sequence). This CDR3 reads CACKIGGTGELFF. DNA for the CDR3: TGTGCCTGCAAAATCGGAGGGACCGGGGAGCTGTTTTTT.

The chain's CDR3 is CSVVRQGAGGYTF. CDR3 sequence (DNA): TGCAGCGTAGTCCGACAGGGGGCTGGTGGCTACACCTTC. The chain has TRBV29-1 and TRBJ1-2; TRBD1 matches 10 bases. The CDR3 is 13 residues long. CDR1 and CDR2 from the germline V gene are SQVTM and ANQGSEA. Trimming removed 6 bases from V and 7 bases from J; junction bases left unmatched: 8. The whole variable domain, filled in from reference TRBV29-1 and TRBJ1-2, reads SAVISQKPSRDICQRGTSLTIQCQVDSQVTMMFWYRQQPGQSLTLIATANQGSEATYESGFVIDKFPISRPNLTFSTLTVSNMSPEDSSIYLCSVVRQGAGGYTFGSGTRLTVV.

This sequence joins TRBV6-6 and TRBJ1-2; D ambiguous. There are 12 residues in the CDR3. The germline V and J ends were trimmed by 7 bases and 2 bases, with 8 bases remaining between them. Germline V CDR1 and CDR2: MNHNY, SVGAGI (reference sequence). The DNA of the CDR3 is TGTGCCAGCACTAGCCCCAACTATGGCTACACCTTC. This sequence encodes CASTSPNYGYTF.

The chain links TRBV6-1 to TRBJ2-7; 8 bases agree with TRBD2. The CDR3 length is 15 residues. Germline V CDR1 and CDR2: MNHNS, SASEGT. The trim removed 4 bases at V and 2 bases at J, leaving 7 bases unmatched. The CDR3 sequence: CASSGTHGGAYEQYF. In DNA form, the CDR3 reads TGTGCCAGCAGTGGAACTCACGGGGGGGCCTACGAGCAGTACTTC.

The CDR3 loop is CSAKTGETFGEQYF. In DNA, the CDR3 is TGCAGCGCTAAGACCGGGGAGACCTTCGGCGAGCAGTACTTC. The V call is TRBV29-1, the J call TRBJ2-7; a possible D gene is TRBD2 (5 bases). CDR1 is SQVTM, CDR2 ANQGSEA, per germline. V lost 7 bases and J lost 6, with 22 bases in between. There are 14 residues in the CDR3.

This clone was detected only once. This sequence joins TRBV6-5 and TRBJ1-2; a possible D gene is TRBD1 (5 bases). V gave up 10 bases and J gave up 2 bases, with 8 bases separating them. CDR3 length: 11 residues. The germline V gene has CDR1 MNHEY and CDR2 SVGAGI. CDR3 protein: CAIGGNYGYTF. CDR3 in DNA: TGTGCCATCGGGGGAAACTATGGCTACACCTTC.

This clone was counted a few times. This sequence joins TRBV19 and TRBJ1-3; possible D gene TRBD1, 5 bases. Germline V gene sequence: CDR1 LNHDA, CDR2 SQIVND (reference sequence). Trimming cost V 6 bases and J 2 bases, with 8 bases left between them. The CDR3 loop spans 13 amino acids. The CDR3 region has the DNA TGTGCCAGTAGGACAGAGGCTGGAAACACCATATATTTT. Protein: CASRTEAGNTIYF.

As concerns this clone: The junction departs from germline at one end; a sequencing error may be responsible. This rearrangement joins TRBV7-7 to TRBJ2-5; D might be TRBD2 (5 bases). The CDR3 consists of 15 residues. Germline values: CDR1 SSHAT, CDR2 FNYEAQ (reference sequence). CDR3 amino acids: CASSLSPDSGETQYF. Written as DNA, the CDR3 is TGTGCTAGCAGCTTAAGCCCTGACTCGGGGGAGACCCAGTACTTC.

The rearrangement joins TRBV9 to TRBJ2-1; 8 bases line up with TRBD2. V shed 2 bases and J 3 bases; nucleotides not matched to a gene: 4. CDR3 length: 15 amino acids. Per the germline V gene, CDR1 is SGDLS and CDR2 is YYNGEE. CDR3 sequence reads: CASSVTSGRYNEQFF. The CDR3 DNA reads as TGTGCCAGCAGCGTTACTAGCGGACGCTACAATGAGCAGTTCTTC.

This clone was seen more than once but under ten times. The same CDR3 arises from other DNA sequences in this sample as well. The chain links TRBV7-2 to TRBJ1-2; D gene uncertain. Germline-derived CDR1 and CDR2 are SGHTA and FQGNSA. The CDR3 is made up of 13 amino acids. The V and J ends lost 3 bases and 2 bases respectively, with 7 bases between them. CDR3 loop: CASSFPANYGYTF. CDR3 nucleotides: TGTGCCAGCAGCTTCCCAGCGAACTATGGCTACACCTTC.

This chain uses TRBV11-2 with TRBJ2-1; D is possibly TRBD2 (5 bases). This CDR3 has 13 amino acids. Germline V gives CDR1 SGHAT, CDR2 FQNNGV. With 2 bases removed from V and 8 bases from J, the gap between germline ends came to 10 bases. The CDR3 bases are TGTGCCAGCAGCTTAAGCGTGCGGGATGAGCAGTTCTTC. It codes for CASSLSVRDEQFF.

This chain links TRBV6-5 with TRBJ2-7, with 11 bases matching TRBD2. The ends lost 10 bases at V and 7 bases at J; junction bases unmatched: 15. Germline V lookup: CDR1 MNHEY, CDR2 SVGAGI. The CDR3 length is 15 residues. The CDR3 nucleotides read TGTGCCACATACCCGATACTAGCGGGGGCCCTTGAGCAGTACTTC. It specifies CATYPILAGALEQYF.

This chain links TRBV7-3 with TRBJ2-2; 7 nucleotides match TRBD1. CDR3 length: 15 residues. J lost 1 base, V lost 5 bases, and 4 bases had no gene match. The germline gives CDR1 SGHTA, CDR2 FQGTGA. CDR3 in amino acids: CASSPGGRNTGELFF. In DNA, the CDR3 is TGTGCCAGCAGCCCAGGGGGAAGGAACACCGGGGAGCTGTTTTTT.

This clone appeared a single time. The genes are TRBV7-2 and TRBJ2-5; 7 nucleotides line up with TRBD1. The germline CDR1 and CDR2 sequences are SGHTA and FQGNSA. After removal of 2 bases from V and 1 base from J, the junction contained 13 bases not matched to a gene. The CDR3 is 18 residues long. CDR3 sequence reads: CASSLRGRRTHSQETQYF. The CDR3 DNA reads TGTGCCAGCAGCTTAAGGGGGCGAAGGACCCACTCCCAAGAGACCCAGTACTTC. Full variable domain (missing parts from reference TRBV7-2 and TRBJ2-5): GAGVSQSPSNKVTEKGKDVELRCDPISGHTALYWYRQSLGQGLEFLIYFQGNSAPDKSGLPSDRFSAERTGGSVSTLTIQRTQQEDSAVYLCASSLRGRRTHSQETQYFGPGTRLLVL.

The chain is built from TRBV18 and TRBJ1-1; D is uncertain. Germline loops: CDR1 KGHSH, CDR2 LQKENI. This CDR3 contains 16 residues. V was shortened by 3 bases and J by 3 bases, with 17 bases between the two germline ends. The chain's CDR3 is CASSPMAADGDTEAFF. For the CDR3, the DNA is TGTGCCAGCTCACCGATGGCGGCGGACGGGGACACTGAAGCTTTCTTT.

This clone was seen only a few times. V gene TRBV10-3 combines with J gene TRBJ1-1; D gene ambiguous. With 4 bases removed from V and 2 bases from J, the gap between germline ends came to 5 bases. Germline values: CDR1 ENHRY, CDR2 SYGVKD. The CDR3 is 12 residues long. As DNA, the CDR3 is TGTGCCATCAGTGTAGAAAACACTGAAGCTTTCTTT. Amino acids: CAISVENTEAFF.

The J gene is TRBJ1-2, the V gene TRBV7-9; 7 bases fit TRBD1. Germline lookup yields CDR1 SEHNR and CDR2 FQNEAQ (reference sequence). V lost 5 bases and J lost 4; bases outside the gene matches: 13. CDR3 length: 16 residues. CDR3 protein: CASSTMSGQTIYGYTF. In DNA, the CDR3 is TGTGCCAGCAGCACCATGTCGGGACAGACAATCTATGGCTACACCTTC.

This clone was counted once. Written as DNA, the CDR3 is TGTGCCAGCAGCTTTGGTACAGGGCCCAGGCAGTACTTC. Its protein product is CASSFGTGPRQYF. The chain is built from TRBV5-6 and TRBJ2-7, with D tentatively TRBD1 (6 bases). The CDR3 loop spans 13 amino acids. The V end was cut by 2 bases, the J end by 9 bases, with 15 bases between. Per the germline V gene, CDR1 is SGHDT and CDR2 is YYEEEE.

The J gene is TRBJ2-1, the V gene TRBV9; D gene uncertain. The CDR3 runs to 11 residues. Per germline, CDR1 SGDLS and CDR2 YYNGEE. Trimming removed 3 bases at V and 9 bases at J, with 7 bases between. The CDR3: CASSDGGEQFF. In nucleotides, the CDR3 is TGTGCCAGCAGCGACGGCGGTGAGCAGTTCTTC.

The J gene is TRBJ2-7, the V gene TRBV7-9; maybe TRBD1 (5 bases). The germline V and J ends were trimmed by 0 bases and 2 bases, with 11 bases remaining between them. The CDR3 contains 15 residues. Germline values: CDR1 SEHNR, CDR2 FQNEAQ (reference sequence). The CDR3 loop is CASSLAQAGPYEQYF. CDR3 in DNA: TGTGCCAGCAGCTTAGCGCAGGCAGGGCCCTACGAGCAGTACTTC.

The J gene is TRBJ2-2, the V gene TRBV11-3; a weak D match, TRBD2 (6 bases). CDR3 size: 12 residues. V dropped 5 bases and J dropped 7 bases, with 8 bases sitting between them. Per germline, CDR1 SGHNT and CDR2 YENEEA. The DNA for the CDR3 is TGTGCCAGCAGCCCGCGGGGCGGGGAGCTGTTTTTT. Its translation is CASSPRGGELFF.

The chain couples TRBV5-1 to TRBJ2-2; D gene unclear. Per germline, CDR1 SGHRS and CDR2 YFSETQ. This CDR3 spans 13 amino acids. V dropped 0 bases and J dropped 6 bases, with 6 bases sitting between them. The CDR3 nucleotides are TGCGCCAGCAGCTTGGCCCTATCCGGGGAGCTGTTTTTT. The encoded protein is CASSLALSGELFF.

The genes are TRBV28 and TRBJ2-5, with 7 bases lining up with TRBD1. The DNA end is more similar to TRBJ2-7, so the J call may be wrong. The CDR3 length is 11 residues. CDR1 MDHEN and CDR2 SYDVKM come from the germline V gene. The CDR3 nucleotides read TGTGCCACAAGGACAGGTTACGAGCAGTACTTC. Translating gives CATRTGYEQYF.

This rearrangement joins TRBV5-8 to TRBJ1-1; 12 bases fit TRBD1. The CDR3 extends over 18 amino acids. With V trimmed by 4 bases and J by 1 base, 11 bases remained unmatched. The germline V gene has CDR1 SGHTS and CDR2 YDEGEE. CDR3 sequence reads: CASSRLGDRGRANTEAFF. DNA for the CDR3: TGTGCCAGCAGCCGACTCGGGGACAGGGGGCGGGCGAACACTGAAGCTTTCTTT.